A single sample gave rise to the 24 T cell receptor beta chains below, sequenced in a study of T cells in Graves' hyperthyroidism and ophthalmopathy. Template material for amplifying TCR beta CDR3 regions consisted of RNA transcripts. A set of HTBI primers served as the primers for a first-round RT-PCR of the TCR CDR3. TCRdb used MiXCR to reprocess the multiplex PCR reads, holding one entry per CDR3 protein. Of 300,000 to 450,000 distinct CDR3 sequences in the sample, under 15% are singletons; the top ten hold about 31%. Sequencing used blood. The origin of the receptors is a woman in her 30s with Graves' hyperthyroidism.

This clonotype was seen many times. The chain joins TRBV27 to TRBJ2-1; no reliable D call. Trimming removed 4 bases from V and 5 bases from J, with 15 bases in between. The CDR3 runs to 15 residues. The germline V gene encodes CDR1 MNHEY and CDR2 SMNVEV (reference sequence). CDR3 region: CASSSAQLLNNEQFF. For the CDR3, the DNA is TGTGCCAGCAGTTCGGCACAGCTCTTAAACAATGAGCAGTTCTTC.

This clonotype showed up many times. This chain connects TRBV13 to TRBJ2-1; a weak D match, TRBD2 (5 bases). The CDR3 is 14 residues long. V gave up 5 bases and J gave up 8 bases, with 16 bases separating them. Germline loops: CDR1 PRHDT, CDR2 FYEKMQ (reference sequence). The CDR3 sequence: CASSITSFPDEQFF. The CDR3 DNA reads TGTGCCAGCAGCATCACTAGTTTCCCGGATGAGCAGTTCTTC.

Concerning this clonotype: Being one base from a much bigger clone, this may be a read error. This rearrangement joins TRBV20-1 to TRBJ2-3; the D gene is possibly TRBD2 (6 bases). The CDR3 length is 12 residues. Germline assignment: CDR1 DFQATT and CDR2 SNEGSKA (reference sequence). DNA of the CDR3: TGCAGTGCTAGCGGGAGCATAGATACGCAGTATTTT. Its protein product is CSASGSIDTQYF.

This clonotype was found many times. This chain joins TRBV9 and TRBJ2-7; 10 bases are shared with TRBD2. The CDR3 length is 15 residues. Germline loops: CDR1 SGDLS, CDR2 YYNGEE. The junction had 1 base not matched to a gene; V was cut back by 0 bases and J by 1 base. The CDR3 DNA sequence: TGTGCCAGCAGCGTAGGAGCGGGAGGGTCCTACGAGCAGTACTTC. Translated, it gives CASSVGAGGSYEQYF.

This clonotype occurred many times. This chain connects TRBV5-1 to TRBJ2-7; D possibly corresponds to TRBD1 (6 bases). V was pared by 0 bases and J by 6 bases, with 13 bases between. This CDR3 comprises 14 residues. In germline, CDR1 is SGHRS, CDR2 YFSETQ. CDR3 coding DNA: TGCGCCAGCAGCTTGGGCAGGGGAACCCTCGAGCAGTACTTC. Encoded protein: CASSLGRGTLEQYF. Filled out from reference TRBV5-1 and TRBJ2-7, the complete variable domain reads KAGVTQTPRYLIKTRGQQVTLSCSPISGHRSVSWYQQTPGQGLQFLFEYFSETQRNKGNFPGRFSGRQFSNSRSEMNVSTLELGDSALYLCASSLGRGTLEQYFGPGTRLTVT.

The chain is built from TRBV10-3 and TRBJ2-1; D could derive from TRBD1 or TRBD2 (5 bases each). The CDR3 length is 13 residues. Germline V lookup: CDR1 ENHRY, CDR2 SYGVKD. Deletions cut 6 bases from V and 14 bases from J, with 20 bases between. CDR3 DNA: TGTGCCATCAGGGGACCAGTATCCGATTCTGAGTTCTTC. Its protein product is CAIRGPVSDSEFF.

This clonotype was detected only a few times. J is TRBJ2-7 and V is TRBV25-1; the match to TRBD2 covers 13 bases. V shed 2 bases and J 6 bases; nucleotides not matched to a gene: 4. CDR1 is MGHDK, CDR2 SYGVNS, per germline. CDR3 length: 15 residues. This CDR3 reads CASSETGLAGVEQYF. In DNA form, the CDR3 reads TGTGCCAGCAGTGAAACAGGACTAGCGGGAGTCGAGCAGTACTTC.

This sequence joins TRBV6-2 or TRBV6-3 and TRBJ2-1, with 7 bases that match TRBD1. CDR3 length: 12 amino acids. Germline V gene lookup returns CDR1 MNHEY and CDR2 SVGEGT. V dropped 6 bases and J dropped 8; count of bases not matched to a gene: 4. The CDR3 is CASSRGSDEQFF. The CDR3 coding sequence is TGTGCCAGCAGCAGGGGGTCCGATGAGCAGTTCTTC.

This clonotype has a handful of counts. The chain couples TRBV4-1 to TRBJ2-1; a weak D match, TRBD2 (6 bases). Germline V gives CDR1 MGHRA, CDR2 YSYEKL. Trimming pared 2 bases from V and 0 bases from J, leaving 14 bases between. The CDR3 extends over 17 amino acids. The CDR3 nucleotides read TGCGCCAGCAGCCAACGGTCTAGCGCTAGCTCCTACAATGAGCAGTTCTTC. Residues: CASSQRSSASSYNEQFF.

This clonotype was seen more than once but under ten times. V gene TRBV5-6 combines with J gene TRBJ2-2; D may be TRBD1 (5 bases). Germline assignment: CDR1 SGHDT and CDR2 YYEEEE. This CDR3 comprises 14 residues. With 6 bases removed from V and 4 bases from J, the gap between germline ends came to 13 bases. The DNA of the CDR3 is TGTGCCAGCAATCCTCAGGGCGGCACCGGGGAGCTGTTTTTT. Its protein is CASNPQGGTGELFF.

This clonotype was recorded at least ten times. CDR3: CASSLQGFEAFF. CDR3 in DNA: TGCGCCAGCAGCTTACAGGGTTTCGAAGCTTTCTTT. V usage is TRBV5-1 and J usage is TRBJ1-1, with D possibly TRBD1 on 6 matching bases. The CDR3 covers 12 residues. V lost 2 bases to trimming and J lost 8 bases, with 10 bases between them. The germline gives CDR1 SGHRS, CDR2 YFSETQ.

This clonotype was counted between two and nine times. The rearrangement links TRBV20-1 to TRBJ1-2; 9 positions match TRBD1. J lost 8 bases, V lost 2 bases, and 9 bases had no gene match. The germline gives CDR1 DFQATT, CDR2 SNEGSKA (reference sequence). The CDR3 consists of 14 residues. CDR3 protein: CSARPQGASIGYTF. CDR3 nucleotides: TGCAGTGCTAGACCACAGGGGGCGAGTATCGGCTACACCTTC.

This chain joins TRBV5-6 and TRBJ1-3, with 8 bases identical to TRBD1. The CDR3 consists of 16 residues. V lost 0 bases, J lost 1 base, and 3 bases stayed unmatched. CDR1 is SGHDT, CDR2 YYEEEE, per germline. In nucleotides, the CDR3 is TGTGCCAGCAGCTTGGGACAGGGGCTTTCTGGAAACACCATATATTTT. Encoded protein: CASSLGQGLSGNTIYF.

This clonotype was counted a few times. V usage is TRBV5-1 and J usage is TRBJ2-2, with 10 bases matching TRBD1. The germline V gene has CDR1 SGHRS and CDR2 YFSETQ. V shed 5 bases and J 7 bases; nucleotides not matched to a gene: 11. The length of the CDR3 is 16 residues. The CDR3: CASSSRQGAAVGELFF. CDR3 nucleotides: TGCGCCAGCAGTTCCCGACAGGGGGCGGCGGTCGGGGAGCTGTTTTTT.

This chain connects TRBV15 to TRBJ1-5, with no clear D. The CDR3 covers 13 residues. Trimming removed 1 base from V and 3 bases from J, with 4 bases in between. CDR1 and CDR2 from the germline V gene are LNHNV and YYDKDF (reference sequence). DNA for the CDR3: TGTGCCACCAGCAGAGTTTCCAATCAGCCCCAGCATTTT. Its protein is CATSRVSNQPQHF.

This clonotype was recorded at least ten times. The chain joins TRBV15 to TRBJ2-3; 8 bases line up with TRBD2. Germline V gene data show CDR1 as LNHNV and CDR2 as YYDKDF (reference sequence). The V gene end was trimmed by 3 bases and the J gene end by 2 bases; junction bases not matched to a gene: 10. The CDR3 spans 17 residues. The CDR3 region has the DNA TGTGCCACCAGCAGCCCCGGGGGGGCCTCGGTCACAGATACGCAGTATTTT. Translation gives CATSSPGGASVTDTQYF.

A few counts support this clonotype. The rearrangement joins TRBV3-1 to TRBJ1-5, with a tentative D call TRBD1 (6 bases). Germline CDR1 LGHDT, CDR2 YNNKEL (reference sequence). The CDR3 is 18 amino acids. Trimming cost V 5 bases and J 0 bases, with 20 bases left between them. Written as DNA, the CDR3 is TGTGCCAGCAGCTGGGGAACCGGGACAAAGAATAGCAATCAGCCCCAGCATTTT. This translates into CASSWGTGTKNSNQPQHF.

Note on this clonotype: This may be a read error, as it is one base from a much larger clone. J is TRBJ2-3 and V is TRBV20-1, with a possible D match to TRBD2 (5 bases). The germline CDR1 and CDR2 sequences are DFQATT and SNEGSKA (reference sequence). V lost 3 bases to trimming and J lost 3 bases, with 13 bases between them. The CDR3 consists of 14 residues. CDR3: CSARPMGGTDTQYF. The CDR3 DNA follows: TGCAGTGCTAGGCCTATGGGCGGGACAGATACGCAGTATTTT.

This clonotype was counted only a few times. This chain links TRBV5-1 with TRBJ1-1, with D perhaps TRBD1 (6 bases). Trimming took 2 bases from V and 6 from J, leaving 14 bases between them. The CDR3 spans 14 residues. Germline V gene lookup returns CDR1 SGHRS and CDR2 YFSETQ. The CDR3 region has the DNA TGCGCCAGCAGCTTCGAGGGACAAATAGCTGAAGCTTTCTTT. The encoded protein is CASSFEGQIAEAFF. Combining the CDR3 with reference TRBV5-1 and TRBJ1-1 gives the whole variable domain KAGVTQTPRYLIKTRGQQVTLSCSPISGHRSVSWYQQTPGQGLQFLFEYFSETQRNKGNFPGRFSGRQFSNSRSEMNVSTLELGDSALYLCASSFEGQIAEAFFGQGTRLTVV.

This clonotype has more than one count but fewer than ten. This chain connects TRBV24-1 to TRBJ2-5; the match to TRBD1 covers 10 bases. Germline CDR1 is KGHDR and CDR2 is SFDVKD. CDR3 size: 16 residues. V was pared by 3 bases and J by 5 bases, with 8 bases of the junction left unmatched. The CDR3 sequence is CATSDAGTGDTETQYF. The CDR3 DNA reads as TGTGCCACCAGTGATGCCGGGACAGGGGATACGGAGACCCAGTACTTC.

This clonotype was found a few times. This chain uses TRBV25-1 with TRBJ2-1; 9 bases line up with TRBD2. Germline CDR1 and CDR2: MGHDK and SYGVNS. J lost 6 bases, V lost 4 bases, and 10 bases had no gene match. The CDR3 is 16 residues long. For the CDR3, the DNA is TGTGCCAGCAGTGGTTCCGGGACTAGCTGGGGCAATGAGCAGTTCTTC. It codes for CASSGSGTSWGNEQFF.

The table lists this clonotype with a few counts. The chain is built from TRBV30 and TRBJ2-4; perhaps TRBD1 as D (6 bases). Germline values: CDR1 GTSNPN, CDR2 SVGIG (reference sequence). With 4 bases removed from V and 9 bases from J, the gap between germline ends came to 25 bases. The CDR3 length is 16 residues. CDR3 nucleotides: TGTGCCTGGACCAAGGGATCAGGGGAAAGAGTGGGCATTCAGTACTTC. This sequence encodes CAWTKGSGERVGIQYF.

This clonotype was seen only a few times. The rearrangement uses TRBV29-1 and TRBJ2-7, with a tentative D call TRBD2 (5 bases). The V gene lost 6 bases and the J gene lost 3 bases, with 6 bases spanning the gap. Germline V gene sequence: CDR1 SQVTM, CDR2 ANQGSEA. CDR3 length equals 10 residues. The CDR3 is CSVGDYEQYF. The CDR3 DNA is TGCAGCGTGGGAGACTACGAGCAGTACTTC.

This clonotype has just a few counts. The genes are TRBV15 and TRBJ1-5; TRBD1 is a possible D gene (5 bases). This CDR3 region has 15 residues. With 0 bases removed from V and 6 bases from J, the gap between germline ends came to 12 bases. Germline CDR1 is LNHNV and CDR2 is YYDKDF (reference sequence). In DNA, the CDR3 is TGTGCCACCAGCAGAGATTCAGGGTCACCTCAGCCCCAGCATTTT. It codes for CATSRDSGSPQPQHF.